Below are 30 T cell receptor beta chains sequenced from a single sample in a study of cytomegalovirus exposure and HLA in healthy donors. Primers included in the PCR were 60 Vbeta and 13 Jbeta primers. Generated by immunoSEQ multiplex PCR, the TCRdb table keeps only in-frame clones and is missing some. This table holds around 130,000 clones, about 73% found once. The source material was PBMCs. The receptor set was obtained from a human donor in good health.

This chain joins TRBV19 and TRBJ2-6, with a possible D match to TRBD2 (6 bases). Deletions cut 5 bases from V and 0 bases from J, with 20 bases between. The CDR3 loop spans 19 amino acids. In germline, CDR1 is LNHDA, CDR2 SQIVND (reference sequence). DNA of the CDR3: TGTGCCAGTAGTCTCAAGGTTGGTAGCGGACACTCTGGGGCCAACGTCCTGACTTTC. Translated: CASSLKVGSGHSGANVLTF.

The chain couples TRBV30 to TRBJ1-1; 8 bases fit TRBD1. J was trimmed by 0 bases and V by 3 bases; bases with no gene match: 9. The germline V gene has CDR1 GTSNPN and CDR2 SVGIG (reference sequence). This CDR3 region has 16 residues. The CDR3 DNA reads TGTGCCTGGAGCGATCAGGGGGCAAGTATGAACACTGAAGCTTTCTTT. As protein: CAWSDQGASMNTEAFF.

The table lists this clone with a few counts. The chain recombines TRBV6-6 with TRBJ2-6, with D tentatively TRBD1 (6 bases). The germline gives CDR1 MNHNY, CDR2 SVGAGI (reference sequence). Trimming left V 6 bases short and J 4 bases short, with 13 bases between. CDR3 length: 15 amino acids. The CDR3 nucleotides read TGTGCCAGCAGCGAACAGGGTAGCGGGGCCAACGTCCTGACTTTC. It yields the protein CASSEQGSGANVLTF.

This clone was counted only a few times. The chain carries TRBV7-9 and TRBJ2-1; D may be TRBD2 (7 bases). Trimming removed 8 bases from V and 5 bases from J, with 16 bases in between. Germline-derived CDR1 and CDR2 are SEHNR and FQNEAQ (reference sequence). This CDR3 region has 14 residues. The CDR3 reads CASLWRGGNNEQFF. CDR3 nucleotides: TGTGCCAGCCTCTGGAGGGGGGGAAACAATGAGCAGTTCTTC.

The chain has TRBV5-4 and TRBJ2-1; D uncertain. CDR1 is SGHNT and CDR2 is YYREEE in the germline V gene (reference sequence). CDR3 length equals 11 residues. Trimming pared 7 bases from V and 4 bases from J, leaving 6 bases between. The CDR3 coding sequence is TGTGCCAGCTCACAATACAATGAGCAGTTCTTC. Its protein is CASSQYNEQFF.

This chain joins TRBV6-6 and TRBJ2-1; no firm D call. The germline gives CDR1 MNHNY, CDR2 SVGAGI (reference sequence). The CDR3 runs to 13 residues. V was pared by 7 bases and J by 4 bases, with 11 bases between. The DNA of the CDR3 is TGTGCCAGCAAGAGCGTTAGTTACAATGAGCAGTTCTTC. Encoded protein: CASKSVSYNEQFF.

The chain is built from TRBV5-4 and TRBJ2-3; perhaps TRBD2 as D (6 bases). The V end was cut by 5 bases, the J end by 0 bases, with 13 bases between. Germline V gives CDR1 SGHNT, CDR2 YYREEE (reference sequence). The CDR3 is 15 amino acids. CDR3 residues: CASRDQRASTDTQYF. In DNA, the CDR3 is TGTGCCAGCAGGGACCAGCGGGCGAGCACAGATACGCAGTATTTT.

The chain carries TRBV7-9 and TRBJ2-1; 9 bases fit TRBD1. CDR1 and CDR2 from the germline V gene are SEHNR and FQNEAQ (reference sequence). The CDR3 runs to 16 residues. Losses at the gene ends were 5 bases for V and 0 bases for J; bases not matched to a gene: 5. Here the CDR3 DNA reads TGTGCCAGCAGCATCGGGACAGGGCGCTCCTACAATGAGCAGTTCTTC. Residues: CASSIGTGRSYNEQFF.

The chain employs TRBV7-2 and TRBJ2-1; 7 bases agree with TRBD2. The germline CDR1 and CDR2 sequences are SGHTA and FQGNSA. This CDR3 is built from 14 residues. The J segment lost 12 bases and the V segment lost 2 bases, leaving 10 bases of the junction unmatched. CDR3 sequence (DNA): TGTGCCAGCAGCTTAAGTACTAGCGTCGTCATGCAGTTCTTC. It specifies CASSLSTSVVMQFF.

This CDR3 is CASSPPEGGTGANVLTF. As DNA, the CDR3 is TGTGCCAGCTCACCACCGGAAGGGGGTACTGGGGCCAACGTCCTGACTTTC. V is TRBV18 and J is TRBJ2-6, with D tentatively TRBD1 (6 bases). Trimming removed 0 bases at V and 2 bases at J, with 11 bases between. Germline V gene sequence: CDR1 KGHSH, CDR2 LQKENI. This CDR3 spans 17 amino acids.

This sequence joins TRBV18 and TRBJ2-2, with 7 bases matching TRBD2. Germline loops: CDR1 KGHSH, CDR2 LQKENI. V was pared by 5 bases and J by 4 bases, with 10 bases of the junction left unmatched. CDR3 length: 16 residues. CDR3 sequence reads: CASSFWRELGTGELFF. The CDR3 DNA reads TGTGCCAGCTCATTCTGGCGGGAGTTGGGCACCGGGGAGCTGTTTTTT.

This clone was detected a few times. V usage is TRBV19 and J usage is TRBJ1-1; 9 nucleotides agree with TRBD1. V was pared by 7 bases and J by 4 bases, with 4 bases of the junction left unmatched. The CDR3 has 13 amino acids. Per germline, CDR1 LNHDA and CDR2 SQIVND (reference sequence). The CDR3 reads CASIKDRGTEAFF. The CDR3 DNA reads TGTGCCAGTATTAAGGACAGGGGCACTGAAGCTTTCTTT.

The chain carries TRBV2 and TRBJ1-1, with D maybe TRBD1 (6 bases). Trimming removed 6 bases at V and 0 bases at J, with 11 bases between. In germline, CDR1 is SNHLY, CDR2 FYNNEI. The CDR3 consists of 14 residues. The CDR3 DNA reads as TGTGCCAGCAGCCCGGACAGCTTGAACACTGAAGCTTTCTTT. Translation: CASSPDSLNTEAFF.

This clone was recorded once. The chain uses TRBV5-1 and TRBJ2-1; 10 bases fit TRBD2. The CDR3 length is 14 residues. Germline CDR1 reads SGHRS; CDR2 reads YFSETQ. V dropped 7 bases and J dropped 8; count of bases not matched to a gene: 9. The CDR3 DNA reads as TGCGCCAGCTTTTCCGGGACTAGCGAAGATGAGCAGTTCTTC. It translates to CASFSGTSEDEQFF.

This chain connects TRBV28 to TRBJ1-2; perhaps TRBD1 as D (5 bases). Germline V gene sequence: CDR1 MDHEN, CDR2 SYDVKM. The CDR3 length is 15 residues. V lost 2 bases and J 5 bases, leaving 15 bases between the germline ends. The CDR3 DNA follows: TGTGCCAGCAGTTTAGAGGCAGGCCCAGGGTATGGCTACACCTTC. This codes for CASSLEAGPGYGYTF.

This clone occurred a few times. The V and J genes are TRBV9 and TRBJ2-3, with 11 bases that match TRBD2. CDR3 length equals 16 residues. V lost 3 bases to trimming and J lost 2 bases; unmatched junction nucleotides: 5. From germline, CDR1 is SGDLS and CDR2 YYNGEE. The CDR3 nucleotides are TGTGCCAGCAGCGGAGGGACTAGCGGATTCACAGATACGCAGTATTTT. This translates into CASSGGTSGFTDTQYF.

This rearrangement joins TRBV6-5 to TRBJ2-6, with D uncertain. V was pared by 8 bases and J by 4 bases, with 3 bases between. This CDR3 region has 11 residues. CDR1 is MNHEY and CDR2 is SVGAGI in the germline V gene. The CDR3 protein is CASQGANVLTF. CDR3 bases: TGTGCCAGCCAAGGGGCCAACGTCCTGACTTTC.

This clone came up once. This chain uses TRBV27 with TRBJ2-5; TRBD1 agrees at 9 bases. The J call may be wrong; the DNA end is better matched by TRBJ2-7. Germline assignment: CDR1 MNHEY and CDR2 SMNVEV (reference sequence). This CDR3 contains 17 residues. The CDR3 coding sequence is TGTGCCAGCAGTTTAGTGGGACAGGGTTTAATAGTGGACGAGCAGTACTTC. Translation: CASSLVGQGLIVDEQYF.

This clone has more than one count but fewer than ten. In nucleotides, the CDR3 is TGTGCCAGCAGCCGGGGACAGGGAGAAAAACTGTTTTTT. Residues: CASSRGQGEKLFF. The chain joins TRBV7-8 to TRBJ1-4; 9 nucleotides match TRBD1. Germline CDR1 and CDR2: SGHVS and FQNEAQ. After removal of 5 bases from V and 8 bases from J, the junction contained 3 bases not matched to a gene. CDR3 length: 13 residues. Using reference TRBV7-8 and TRBJ1-4 for the parts outside the CDR3, the full variable domain is GAGVSQSPRYKVAKRGQDVALRCDPISGHVSLFWYQQALGQGPEFLTYFQNEAQLDKSGLPSDRFFAERPEGSVSTLKIQRTQQEDSAVYLCASSRGQGEKLFFGSGTQLSVL.

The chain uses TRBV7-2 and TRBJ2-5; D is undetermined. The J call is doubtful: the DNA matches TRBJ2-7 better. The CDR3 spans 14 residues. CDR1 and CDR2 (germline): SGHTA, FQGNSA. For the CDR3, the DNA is TGTGCCAGCAGCTTAAACCCGAGCTCCTACGAGCAGTACTTC. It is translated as CASSLNPSSYEQYF.

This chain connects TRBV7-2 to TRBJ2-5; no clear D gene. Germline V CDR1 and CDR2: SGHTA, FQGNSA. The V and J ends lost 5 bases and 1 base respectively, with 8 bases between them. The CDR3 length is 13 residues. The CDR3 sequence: CASSTGPQETQYF. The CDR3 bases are TGTGCCAGCAGCACGGGTCCCCAAGAGACCCAGTACTTC.

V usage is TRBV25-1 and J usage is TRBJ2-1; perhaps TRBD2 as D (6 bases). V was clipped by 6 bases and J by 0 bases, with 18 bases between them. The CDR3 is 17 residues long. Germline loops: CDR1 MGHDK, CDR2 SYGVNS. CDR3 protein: CASSSSRQGGSYNEQFF. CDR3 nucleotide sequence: TGTGCCAGCAGCTCATCCAGGCAGGGAGGCTCCTACAATGAGCAGTTCTTC. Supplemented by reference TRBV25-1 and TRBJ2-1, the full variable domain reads EADIYQTPRYLVIGTGKKITLECSQTMGHDKMYWYQQDPGMELHLIHYSYGVNSTEKGDLSSESTVSRIRTEHFPLTLESARPSHTSQYLCASSSSRQGGSYNEQFFGPGTRLTVL.

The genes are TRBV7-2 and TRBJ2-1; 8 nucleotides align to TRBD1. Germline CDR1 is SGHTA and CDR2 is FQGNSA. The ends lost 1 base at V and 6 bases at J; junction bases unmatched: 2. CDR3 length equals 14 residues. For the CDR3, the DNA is TGTGCCAGCAGCTTAGTTACAGGGGGCAATGAGCAGTTCTTC. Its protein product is CASSLVTGGNEQFF.

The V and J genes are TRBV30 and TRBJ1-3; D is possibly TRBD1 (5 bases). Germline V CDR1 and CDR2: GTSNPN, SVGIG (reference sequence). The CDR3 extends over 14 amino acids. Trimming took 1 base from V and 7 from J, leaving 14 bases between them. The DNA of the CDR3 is TGTGCCTGGAGTGGGGGGAGGGAGGGGAACACCATATATTTT. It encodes CAWSGGREGNTIYF.

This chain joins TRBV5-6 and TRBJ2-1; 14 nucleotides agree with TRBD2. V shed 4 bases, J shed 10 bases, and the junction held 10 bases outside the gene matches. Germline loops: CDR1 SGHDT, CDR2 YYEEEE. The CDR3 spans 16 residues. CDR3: CASSRDGTSGSREQFF. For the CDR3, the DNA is TGTGCCAGCAGCCGAGACGGGACTAGCGGGAGCCGCGAGCAGTTCTTC.

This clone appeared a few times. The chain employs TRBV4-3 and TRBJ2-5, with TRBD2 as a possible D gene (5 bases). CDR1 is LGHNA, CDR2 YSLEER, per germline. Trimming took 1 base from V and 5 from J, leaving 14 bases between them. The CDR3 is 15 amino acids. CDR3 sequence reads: CASSQGHSPGETQYF. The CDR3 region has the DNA TGCGCCAGCAGCCAAGGTCACTCACCGGGGGAGACCCAGTACTTC.

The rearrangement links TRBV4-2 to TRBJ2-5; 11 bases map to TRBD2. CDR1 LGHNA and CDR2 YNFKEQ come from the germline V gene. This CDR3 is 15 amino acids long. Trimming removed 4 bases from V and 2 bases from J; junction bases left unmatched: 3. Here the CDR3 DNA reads TGTGCCAGCAGCCGAAGACTAGCGGGGCAAGAGACCCAGTACTTC. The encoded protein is CASSRRLAGQETQYF.

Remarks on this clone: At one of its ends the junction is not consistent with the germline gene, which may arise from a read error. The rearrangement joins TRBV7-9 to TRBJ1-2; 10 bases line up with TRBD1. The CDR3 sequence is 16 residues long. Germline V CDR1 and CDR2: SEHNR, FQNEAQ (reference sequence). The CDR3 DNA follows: TGTTCCAGCAGCTCAGTGGGGACAGGGGTGTACTATGGCTACACCTTC. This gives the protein CSSSSVGTGVYYGYTF.

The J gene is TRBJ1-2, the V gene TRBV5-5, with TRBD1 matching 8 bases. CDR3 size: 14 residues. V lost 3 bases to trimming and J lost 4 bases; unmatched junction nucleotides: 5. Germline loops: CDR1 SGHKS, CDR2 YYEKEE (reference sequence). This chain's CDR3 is CASSSGTGGYGYTF. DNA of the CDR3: TGTGCCAGCAGCTCAGGGACAGGAGGCTATGGCTACACCTTC.

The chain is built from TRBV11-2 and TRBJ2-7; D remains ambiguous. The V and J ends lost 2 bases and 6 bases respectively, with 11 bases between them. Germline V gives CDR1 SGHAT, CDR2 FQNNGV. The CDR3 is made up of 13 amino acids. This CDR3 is CASSLSRLSEQYF. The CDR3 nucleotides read TGTGCCAGCAGCTTATCCCGCTTGAGCGAGCAGTACTTC.